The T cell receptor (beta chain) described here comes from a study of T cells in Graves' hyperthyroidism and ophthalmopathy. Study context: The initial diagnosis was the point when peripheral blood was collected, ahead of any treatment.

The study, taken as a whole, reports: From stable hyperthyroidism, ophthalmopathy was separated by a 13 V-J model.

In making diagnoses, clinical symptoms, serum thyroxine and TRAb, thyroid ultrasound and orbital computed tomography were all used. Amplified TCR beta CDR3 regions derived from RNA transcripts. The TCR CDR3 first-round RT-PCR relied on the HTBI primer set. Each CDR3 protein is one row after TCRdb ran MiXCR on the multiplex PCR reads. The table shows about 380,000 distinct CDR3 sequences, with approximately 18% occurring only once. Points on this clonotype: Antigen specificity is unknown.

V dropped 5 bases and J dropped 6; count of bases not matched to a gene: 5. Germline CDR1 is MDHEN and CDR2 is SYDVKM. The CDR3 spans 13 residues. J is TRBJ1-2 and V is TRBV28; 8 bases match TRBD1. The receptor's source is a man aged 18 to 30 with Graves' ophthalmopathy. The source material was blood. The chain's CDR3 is CASSTRDRHGYTF. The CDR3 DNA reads TGTGCCAGCAGTACAAGGGACAGGCATGGCTACACCTTC.